This TCR beta chain stems from a study of blood T cell repertoires in COVID-19. As for the study in general: The origin of the acute and convalescent COVID-19 samples was the United States, Italy and Spain. In each case, the material was cDNA or gDNA derived from T cells, B-cell-depleted T cells, or PBMCs.

Authors' methods: Amplification with reference gene primers provided the estimates of nucleated cell counts. Only in-frame clones appear in the TCRdb table, and some are missing; sequencing was by immunoSEQ multiplex PCR. V and J calls and clone size are those listed in that table; D and trimming were worked out from the DNA. The sample lists approximately 310,000 clones, approximately 87% occurring once. CDR1 is GTSNPN, CDR2 SVGIG, per germline (reference sequence). V lost 4 bases, J lost 2 bases, and 12 bases lay in between. This CDR3 has 13 residues. This TCR was recovered from a woman aged 50 to 60 who had recovered from COVID-19. Sample: peripheral blood. V gene TRBV30 combines with J gene TRBJ2-7; a weak D match, TRBD1 (5 bases). CDR3 bases: TGTGCCTGGAATGACGCAGGGACCTACGAGCAGTACTTC. Protein sequence: CAWNDAGTYEQYF.